This TCR beta chain was captured by sequencing in a study of blood T cell repertoires in COVID-19. Using immunoSEQ multiplex PCR, the repertoire was profiled, and TCRdb retains in-frame clones only, with some absent. The sample yields 100,000 to 150,000 clones, almost 85% seen once. V lost 0 bases and J lost 7; bases outside the gene matches: 2. The CDR3 is made up of 13 amino acids. Per the germline V gene, CDR1 is SGDLS and CDR2 is YYNGEE. The gene calls are TRBV9 and TRBJ1-2; 8 nucleotides agree with TRBD1. This clonotype originated in a man between 60 and 75 years old with acute or convalescent COVID-19. Sample: peripheral blood. The CDR3 protein is CASSVDRGIGYTF. The CDR3 nucleotides read TGTGCCAGCAGCGTAGACAGGGGGATTGGCTACACCTTC.